The 3 T cell receptor beta chains in this list originate from one sample, sequenced in a study of CD8 T cells in ankylosing spondylitis. In TCRdb, the 5' RACE reads were re-called with MiXCR into one record per CDR3 protein. The data show some 38,000 distinct CDR3 sequences, approximately 3% seen once. The specimen was blood, either unsorted or a sorted T cell fraction (not recorded which). Receptors were obtained from a male donor with ankylosing spondylitis or in good health (not recorded which).

The sample holds many counts of this clonotype. V and J are TRBV9 and TRBJ1-1; no reliable D call. The length of the CDR3 is 11 residues. Germline V lookup: CDR1 SGDLS, CDR2 YYNGEE. Trimming shortened V by 8 bases and J by 4 bases, and 9 bases separated the two germline ends. The CDR3 loop reads CASEVVTEAFF. For the CDR3, the DNA is TGTGCCAGTGAGGTGGTCACTGAAGCTTTCTTT.

In its sample, this clonotype was seen many times. The chain uses TRBV9 and TRBJ2-3, with 15 bases identical to TRBD2. V lost 0 bases to trimming and J lost 6 bases; unmatched junction nucleotides: 5. This CDR3 spans 17 amino acids. CDR1 is SGDLS, CDR2 YYNGEE, per germline. The CDR3 is CASSVAGLAGGKDTQYF. CDR3 coding DNA: TGTGCCAGCAGCGTAGCCGGACTAGCGGGGGGGAAGGATACGCAGTATTTT.

This clonotype was seen ten or more times. This chain joins TRBV9 and TRBJ2-3; TRBD2 might be the D (5 bases). Germline V gene data show CDR1 as SGDLS and CDR2 as YYNGEE. This CDR3 comprises 16 residues. V was clipped by 0 bases and J by 0 bases, with 11 bases between them. The CDR3 DNA reads TGTGCCAGCAGCGTAGCGGCAACGGGGAGCACAGATACGCAGTATTTT. It translates to CASSVAATGSTDTQYF.